Below are 21 T cell receptor beta chains sequenced from a single sample in a study of OX40 agonist ivuxolimab in advanced cancers. Profiling relied on immunoSEQ multiplex PCR, and the TCRdb table lists in-frame clones only, not all of them. The data hold some 87,000 clones, with roughly 90% observed a single time. This specimen consisted of CD4+ or CD8+ T cells sorted from blood, obtained in a trial of the OX40 agonist ivuxolimab. The origin of the receptors is an adult with an advanced solid tumor such as melanoma, head and neck, liver or kidney cancer.

This chain joins TRBV28 and TRBJ1-4; D is unresolved. CDR3 size: 11 residues. Trimming shortened V by 5 bases and J by 11 bases, and 9 bases separated the two germline ends. Germline values: CDR1 MDHEN, CDR2 SYDVKM. In nucleotides, the CDR3 is TGTGCCAGCAGTCTCGAAGGGAAACTGTTTTTT. Protein product: CASSLEGKLFF.

The chain has TRBV2 and TRBJ1-1, with 9 nucleotides matching TRBD1. CDR3 length: 15 residues. CDR1 and CDR2 (germline): SNHLY, FYNNEI. V was clipped by 8 bases and J by 6 bases; unmatched bases: 13. CDR3 in amino acids: CASLKGGTGRAEAFF. The DNA for the CDR3 is TGTGCCAGCCTAAAGGGCGGGACAGGGAGGGCTGAAGCTTTCTTT.

V gene TRBV30 combines with J gene TRBJ2-3, with D uncertain. This CDR3 contains 13 residues. Trimming cost V 1 base and J 1 base, with 6 bases left between them. Germline CDR1 is GTSNPN and CDR2 is SVGIG (reference sequence). This CDR3 is CAWSDRRTDTQYF. DNA for the CDR3: TGTGCCTGGAGTGATCGGCGCACAGATACGCAGTATTTT.

The J gene is TRBJ1-2, the V gene TRBV27; no clear D gene. Germline values: CDR1 MNHEY, CDR2 SMNVEV (reference sequence). CDR3 length equals 13 residues. Trimming took off 6 bases at V and 5 bases at J, with 13 bases between the two ends. The chain's CDR3 is CASRPTLSYGYTF. In DNA form, the CDR3 reads TGTGCCAGCAGACCCACCCTGAGTTATGGCTACACCTTC.

The chain carries TRBV21-1 and TRBJ1-2; TRBD1 is taken as the D call from the table, unchecked against the DNA. TRBV21-1 is classified as a pseudogene. The CDR3 sequence is 17 residues long. The CDR3, as DNA: TGTGCCAGCAGCAACCGGGACAGGGGGTGTTCATACTATGGCTACACCTTC. This codes for CASSNRDRGCSYYGYTF.

V is TRBV6-5 and J is TRBJ2-3; 8 nucleotides align to TRBD2. V dropped 5 bases and J dropped 1; count of bases not matched to a gene: 5. The CDR3 length is 15 residues. Looked up from germline, CDR1 is MNHEY and CDR2 is SVGAGI. CDR3 coding DNA: TGTGCCAGCAGTACATTTAGCGGGGGCACAGATACGCAGTATTTT. Amino acid sequence: CASSTFSGGTDTQYF.

The gene calls are TRBV19 and TRBJ1-1, with D perhaps matching TRBD1 (5 bases). The germline V and J ends were trimmed by 6 bases and 1 base, with 18 bases remaining between them. The CDR3 length is 16 residues. Germline-derived CDR1 and CDR2 are LNHDA and SQIVND (reference sequence). The CDR3 DNA reads TGTGCCAGTAGAGACCCTCCAGGGAGGGGGAACACTGAAGCTTTCTTT. It encodes CASRDPPGRGNTEAFF.

This chain links TRBV5-4 with TRBJ2-5, with TRBD1 matching 8 bases. V gave up 1 base and J gave up 5 bases; unmatched junction bases: 7. CDR3 size: 15 residues. CDR1 and CDR2 from the germline V gene are SGHNT and YYREEE (reference sequence). CDR3 coding DNA: TGTGCCAGCAGCTTGATAGCAGGGGGCCGGGAGACCCAGTACTTC. Encoded protein: CASSLIAGGRETQYF.

The V gene is TRBV27, the J gene TRBJ2-2; 9 positions agree with TRBD1. The germline gives CDR1 MNHEY, CDR2 SMNVEV (reference sequence). Unmatched junction bases numbered 4, after V lost 1 base and J lost 7 bases. There are 15 residues in the CDR3. CDR3: CASSLWTGAVGELFF. The DNA for the CDR3 is TGTGCCAGCAGTTTATGGACAGGGGCGGTCGGGGAGCTGTTTTTT.

The chain uses TRBV6-5 and TRBJ2-3; unclear D gene. V was clipped by 0 bases and J by 4 bases, with 11 bases between them. CDR3 length equals 15 residues. Germline V gene sequence: CDR1 MNHEY, CDR2 SVGAGI. CDR3 nucleotide sequence: TGTGCCAGCAGTTACTCGAATTATCAGGCAGATACGCAGTATTTT. It yields the protein CASSYSNYQADTQYF.

V gene TRBV7-2 combines with J gene TRBJ1-4, with 9 nucleotides matching TRBD1. The CDR3 has 15 residues. From germline, CDR1 is SGHTA and CDR2 FQGNSA. V was pared by 5 bases and J by 8 bases, with 9 bases of the junction left unmatched. CDR3 nucleotides: TGTGCCAGCAGCCAAAACAGGGGGCGAGGAGAAAAACTGTTTTTT. It specifies CASSQNRGRGEKLFF.

The chain couples TRBV9 to TRBJ1-2; D is uncertain. The germline V gene encodes CDR1 SGDLS and CDR2 YYNGEE. The CDR3 spans 15 residues. V lost 6 bases and J lost 5, with 20 bases in between. CDR3 loop: CASTLLNTPSYGYTF. The DNA of the CDR3 is TGTGCCAGCACCTTATTAAACACTCCATCTTATGGCTACACCTTC.

The chain is built from TRBV5-4 and TRBJ1-3; no firm D call. The CDR3 loop spans 15 amino acids. Per germline, CDR1 SGHNT and CDR2 YYREEE (reference sequence). Trimming removed 0 bases from V and 0 bases from J, with 7 bases in between. For the CDR3, the DNA is TGTGCCAGCAGCTTGGGTGGTCCCTCTGGAAACACCATATATTTT. Amino acids: CASSLGGPSGNTIYF.

Regarding this clone: The same CDR3 also results from other DNA sequences found in this sample. The V call is TRBV19, the J call TRBJ1-5; D unresolved. CDR3 length: 13 residues. Trimming shortened V by 6 bases and J by 6 bases, and 12 bases separated the two germline ends. Germline V gene data show CDR1 as LNHDA and CDR2 as SQIVND (reference sequence). The CDR3 bases are TGTGCCAGTAGCTGGCAACCCGCTCAGCCCCAGCATTTT. The encoded protein is CASSWQPAQPQHF.

The V gene is TRBV11-2, the J gene TRBJ2-7, with D maybe TRBD1 (6 bases). This CDR3 has 16 amino acids. Germline assignment: CDR1 SGHAT and CDR2 FQNNGV. V was trimmed by 1 base and J by 2 bases, leaving 15 bases between them. This CDR3 reads CASSLGYAGAAYEQYF. The CDR3 DNA sequence: TGTGCCAGCAGCTTAGGTTATGCAGGGGCGGCCTACGAGCAGTACTTC. The complete variable domain, with remaining parts taken from reference TRBV11-2 and TRBJ2-7, reads EAGVAQSPRYKIIEKRQSVAFWCNPISGHATLYWYQQILGQGPKLLIQFQNNGVVDDSQLPKDRFSAERLKGVDSTLKIQPAKLEDSAVYLCASSLGYAGAAYEQYFGPGTRLTVT.

The chain joins TRBV18 to TRBJ1-2, with D possibly matching TRBD1 (6 bases). The CDR3 is 15 residues long. Germline V gives CDR1 KGHSH, CDR2 LQKENI. With 3 bases removed from V and 1 base from J, the gap between germline ends came to 12 bases. Here the CDR3 reads CASSPLDSDNYGYTF. The CDR3 nucleotides read TGTGCCAGCTCACCCCTGGACAGCGATAACTATGGCTACACCTTC.

The genes are TRBV5-1 and TRBJ2-7, with D possibly being TRBD1 (8 bases). Germline CDR1 is SGHRS and CDR2 is YFSETQ. The CDR3 is 14 amino acids. V was pared by 1 base and J by 5 bases, with 13 bases between. CDR3 DNA sequence: TGCGCCAGCAGCTTGACAGGGGGGGTTGACGAGCAGTACTTC. Protein product: CASSLTGGVDEQYF.

This clone was counted once. The gene calls are TRBV11-2 and TRBJ2-5, with a weak D call TRBD2 (5 bases). In germline, CDR1 is SGHAT, CDR2 FQNNGV. CDR3 size: 14 residues. V lost 3 bases and J lost 1, with 9 bases in between. CDR3 amino acids: CASSLTDFQETQYF. CDR3 coding DNA: TGTGCCAGCAGCTTGACGGACTTCCAAGAGACCCAGTACTTC.

The chain uses TRBV19 and TRBJ2-2; D is perhaps TRBD2 (5 bases). V was shortened by 6 bases and J by 2 bases, with 13 bases between the two germline ends. The V gene's germline CDR1 is LNHDA and CDR2 SQIVND (reference sequence). The CDR3 consists of 15 residues. CDR3 loop: CASRSFPSNTGELFF. In nucleotides, the CDR3 is TGTGCCAGTAGGAGTTTCCCTAGCAACACCGGGGAGCTGTTTTTT.

The chain links TRBV7-2 to TRBJ1-2; no clear D gene. This CDR3 region has 11 residues. V shed 4 bases and J shed 10 bases, with 10 bases lying between them. Germline V gene lookup returns CDR1 SGHTA and CDR2 FQGNSA. CDR3 sequence reads: CASSSSEAYTF. The DNA of the CDR3 is TGTGCCAGCAGCTCCAGCGAGGCCTACACCTTC. The variable domain in full, with the rest retrieved from reference TRBV7-2 and TRBJ1-2, is GAGVSQSPSNKVTEKGKDVELRCDPISGHTALYWYRQSLGQGLEFLIYFQGNSAPDKSGLPSDRFSAERTGGSVSTLTIQRTQQEDSAVYLCASSSSEAYTFGSGTRLTVV.

The J gene is TRBJ1-1, the V gene TRBV6-6; tentatively, D is TRBD1 (5 bases). Germline CDR1 is MNHNY and CDR2 is SVGAGI (reference sequence). The CDR3 has 14 residues. V lost 7 bases and J 11 bases, leaving 23 bases between the germline ends. CDR3 residues: CASTSRPPDGAAFF. CDR3 DNA sequence: TGTGCCAGCACTTCCCGACCCCCGGACGGGGCGGCTTTCTTT.